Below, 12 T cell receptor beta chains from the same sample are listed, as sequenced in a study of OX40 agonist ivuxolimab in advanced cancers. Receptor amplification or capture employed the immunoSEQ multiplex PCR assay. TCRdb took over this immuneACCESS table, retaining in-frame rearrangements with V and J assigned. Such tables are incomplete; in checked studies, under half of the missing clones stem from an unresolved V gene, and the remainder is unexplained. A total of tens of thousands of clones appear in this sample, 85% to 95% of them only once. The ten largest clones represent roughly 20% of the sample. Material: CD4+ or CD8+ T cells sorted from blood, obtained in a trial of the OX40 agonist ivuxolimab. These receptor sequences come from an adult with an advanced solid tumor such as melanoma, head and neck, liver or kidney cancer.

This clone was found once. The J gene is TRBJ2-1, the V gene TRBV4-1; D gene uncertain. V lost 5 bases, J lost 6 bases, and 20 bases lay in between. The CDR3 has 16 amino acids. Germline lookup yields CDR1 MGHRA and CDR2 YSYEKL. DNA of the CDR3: TGCGCCAGCAGCGGAACGATGGTTCGCACCTTCAATGAGCAGTTCTTC. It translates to CASSGTMVRTFNEQFF.

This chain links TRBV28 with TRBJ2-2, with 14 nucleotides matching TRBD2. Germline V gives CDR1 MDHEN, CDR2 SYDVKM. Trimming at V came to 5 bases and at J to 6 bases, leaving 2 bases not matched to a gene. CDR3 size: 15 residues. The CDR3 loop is CASSRLAGGPGELFF. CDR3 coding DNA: TGTGCCAGCAGTCGACTAGCGGGAGGGCCCGGGGAGCTGTTTTTT.

In nucleotides, the CDR3 is TGTGCCAGCAGCCAAGGAAGGGCTGTCACCTACGAGCAGTACTTC. Amino acid sequence: CASSQGRAVTYEQYF. The chain recombines TRBV4-2 with TRBJ2-7; D ambiguous. This CDR3 region has 15 residues. V lost 1 base to trimming and J lost 2 bases, with 12 bases between them. Germline V gene sequence: CDR1 LGHNA, CDR2 YNFKEQ.

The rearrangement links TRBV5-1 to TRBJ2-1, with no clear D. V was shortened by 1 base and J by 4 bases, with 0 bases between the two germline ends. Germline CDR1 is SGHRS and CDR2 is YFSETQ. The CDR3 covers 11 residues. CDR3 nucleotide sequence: TGCGCCAGCAGCTTGTACAATGAGCAGTTCTTC. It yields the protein CASSLYNEQFF.

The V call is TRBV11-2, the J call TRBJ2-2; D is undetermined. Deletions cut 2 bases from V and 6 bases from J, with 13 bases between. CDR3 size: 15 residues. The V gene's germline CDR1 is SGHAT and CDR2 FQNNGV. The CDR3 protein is CASSLSSRSAGELFF. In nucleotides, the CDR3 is TGTGCCAGCAGCTTATCATCAAGGAGTGCCGGGGAGCTGTTTTTT.

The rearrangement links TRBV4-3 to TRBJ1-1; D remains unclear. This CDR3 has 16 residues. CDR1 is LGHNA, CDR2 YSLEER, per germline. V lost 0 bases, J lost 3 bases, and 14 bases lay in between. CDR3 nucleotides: TGCGCCAGCAGCCAAGATTCCCCACCTACGGACACTGAAGCTTTCTTT. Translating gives CASSQDSPPTDTEAFF.

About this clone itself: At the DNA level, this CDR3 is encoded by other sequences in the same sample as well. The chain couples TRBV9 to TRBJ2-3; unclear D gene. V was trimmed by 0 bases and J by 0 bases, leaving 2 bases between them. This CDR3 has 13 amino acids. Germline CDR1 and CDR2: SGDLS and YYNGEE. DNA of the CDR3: TGTGCCAGCAGCGTAGGAAGCACAGATACGCAGTATTTT. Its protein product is CASSVGSTDTQYF.

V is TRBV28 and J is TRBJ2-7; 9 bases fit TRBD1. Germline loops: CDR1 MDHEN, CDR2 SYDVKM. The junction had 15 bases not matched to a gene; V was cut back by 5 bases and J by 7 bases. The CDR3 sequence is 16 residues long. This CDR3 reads CASSIYRTGAGVEQYF. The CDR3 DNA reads TGTGCCAGCAGTATATATCGGACAGGGGCTGGGGTAGAGCAGTACTTC.

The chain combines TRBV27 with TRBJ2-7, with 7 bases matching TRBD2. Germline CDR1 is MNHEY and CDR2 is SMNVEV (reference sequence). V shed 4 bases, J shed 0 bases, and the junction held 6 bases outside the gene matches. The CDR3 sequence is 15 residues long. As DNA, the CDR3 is TGTGCCAGCAGTTGGGGGGGTATCGGCTCCTACGAGCAGTACTTC. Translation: CASSWGGIGSYEQYF.

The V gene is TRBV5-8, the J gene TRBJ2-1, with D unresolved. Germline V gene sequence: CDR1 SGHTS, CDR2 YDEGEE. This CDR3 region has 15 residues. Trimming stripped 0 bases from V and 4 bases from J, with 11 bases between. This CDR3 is CASSLGATLYNEQFF. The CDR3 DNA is TGTGCCAGCAGCTTGGGGGCAACATTATACAATGAGCAGTTCTTC.

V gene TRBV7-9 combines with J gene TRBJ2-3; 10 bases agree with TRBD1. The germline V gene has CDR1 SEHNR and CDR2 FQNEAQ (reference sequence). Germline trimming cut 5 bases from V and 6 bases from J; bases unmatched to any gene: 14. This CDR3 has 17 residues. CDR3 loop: CASSRRGGTGVMDTQYF. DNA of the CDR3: TGTGCCAGCAGCCGAAGGGGGGGGACAGGGGTAATGGATACGCAGTATTTT.

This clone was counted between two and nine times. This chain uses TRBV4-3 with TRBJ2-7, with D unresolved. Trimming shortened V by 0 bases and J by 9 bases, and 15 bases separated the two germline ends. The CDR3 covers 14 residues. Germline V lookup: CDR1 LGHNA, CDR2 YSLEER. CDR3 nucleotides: TGCGCCAGCAGCCAAGATAGTGGCTTTGTGGGGCAGTACTTC. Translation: CASSQDSGFVGQYF.